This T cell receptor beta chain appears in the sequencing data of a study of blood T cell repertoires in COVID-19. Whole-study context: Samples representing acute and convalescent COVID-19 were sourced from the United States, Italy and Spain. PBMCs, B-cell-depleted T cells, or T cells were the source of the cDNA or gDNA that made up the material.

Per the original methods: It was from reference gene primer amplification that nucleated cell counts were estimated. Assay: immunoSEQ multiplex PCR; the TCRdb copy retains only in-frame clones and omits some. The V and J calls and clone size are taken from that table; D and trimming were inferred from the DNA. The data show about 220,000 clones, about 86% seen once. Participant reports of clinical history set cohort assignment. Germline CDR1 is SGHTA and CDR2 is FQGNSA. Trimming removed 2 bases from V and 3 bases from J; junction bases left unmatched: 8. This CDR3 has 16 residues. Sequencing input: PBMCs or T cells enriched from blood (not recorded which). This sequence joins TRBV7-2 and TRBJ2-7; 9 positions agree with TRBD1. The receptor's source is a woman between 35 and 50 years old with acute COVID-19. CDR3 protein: CASSLLKPGQGYEQYF. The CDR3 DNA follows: TGTGCCAGCAGCTTACTGAAACCGGGACAGGGCTACGAGCAGTACTTC.